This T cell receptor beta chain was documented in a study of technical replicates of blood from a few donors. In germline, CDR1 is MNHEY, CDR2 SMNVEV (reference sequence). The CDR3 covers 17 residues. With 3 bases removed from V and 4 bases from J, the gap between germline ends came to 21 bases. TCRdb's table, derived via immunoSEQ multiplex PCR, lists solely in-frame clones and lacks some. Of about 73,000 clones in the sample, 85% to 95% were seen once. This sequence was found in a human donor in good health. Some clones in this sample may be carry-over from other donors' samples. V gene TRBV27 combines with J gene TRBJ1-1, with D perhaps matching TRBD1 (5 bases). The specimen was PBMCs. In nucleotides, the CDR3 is TGTGCCAGCAGTTTTGAGCCGGGAGACAGAGTGGGCACTGAAGCTTTCTTT. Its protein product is CASSFEPGDRVGTEAFF.